This T cell receptor (beta chain) was identified during a study of T cells after yellow fever vaccination. About the study: Preparation of fractions with low cell numbers was performed using SMART-Seq v4 Ultra Low Input.

Broader study findings: Once the booster was given, most primary-vaccination clones reappeared, at 95% to 98% for CD4 and over 75% for CD8.

Note on this clonotype: Its antigen is currently unknown.

CDR3 length: 16 amino acids. Template-switching 5'RACE yielded the TCR cDNA; a universal primer site and UMIs were added in the process. TCRdb re-called the 5' RACE reads through MiXCR, storing one row per CDR3 protein. Among about 320,000 distinct CDR3 sequences listed, around 6.8% were seen once. V and J are TRBV21-1 and TRBJ2-3; the listed D gene, TRBD2, was not tested against the DNA. TRBV21-1 is shown as a pseudogene. The TCR originated in a man between 18 and 29 years old who received the YFV17D yellow fever vaccine. The sample in question was PBMCs, obtained more than 40 days after the first yellow fever vaccination. CDR3 residues: CASIRGSGALTDTQYF. The DNA for the CDR3 is TGTGCCAGCATTCGTGGGAGTGGGGCCCTCACAGATACGCAGTATTTT.